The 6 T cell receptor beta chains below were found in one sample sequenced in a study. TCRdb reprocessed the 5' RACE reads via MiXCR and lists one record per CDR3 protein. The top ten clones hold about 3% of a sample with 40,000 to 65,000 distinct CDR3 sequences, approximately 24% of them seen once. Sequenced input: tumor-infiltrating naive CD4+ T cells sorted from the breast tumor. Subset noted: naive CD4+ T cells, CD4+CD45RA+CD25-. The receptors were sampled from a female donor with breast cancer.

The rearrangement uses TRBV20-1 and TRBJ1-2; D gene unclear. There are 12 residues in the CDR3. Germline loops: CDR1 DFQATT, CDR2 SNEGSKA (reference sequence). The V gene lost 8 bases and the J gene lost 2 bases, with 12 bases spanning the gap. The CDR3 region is CSPAKANYGYTF. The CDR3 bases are TGCAGTCCTGCCAAGGCGAACTATGGCTACACCTTC.

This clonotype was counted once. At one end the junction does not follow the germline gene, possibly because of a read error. CDR3 nucleotide sequence: TGTGCCAGCACCCCGGGACAGGGTGATCAGCCCCGGCATTTT. As protein: CASTPGQGDQPRHF. The chain couples TRBV28 to TRBJ1-5; TRBD1 agrees at 9 bases. The CDR3 covers 14 residues. CDR1 and CDR2 from the germline V gene are MDHEN and SYDVKM.

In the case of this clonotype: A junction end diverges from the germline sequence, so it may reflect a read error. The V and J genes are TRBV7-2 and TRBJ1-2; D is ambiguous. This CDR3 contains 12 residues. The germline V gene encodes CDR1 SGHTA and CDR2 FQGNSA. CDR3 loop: CASSLGVSRYAF. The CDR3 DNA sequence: TGTGCCAGCAGCTTAGGGGTTTCGAGATACGCCTTC.

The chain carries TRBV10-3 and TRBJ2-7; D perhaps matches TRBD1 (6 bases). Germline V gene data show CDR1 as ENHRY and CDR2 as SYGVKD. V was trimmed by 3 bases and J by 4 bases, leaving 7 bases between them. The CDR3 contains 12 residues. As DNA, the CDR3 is TGTGCCATCAGTGACCAGGGGTACGAGCAGTACTTC. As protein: CAISDQGYEQYF.

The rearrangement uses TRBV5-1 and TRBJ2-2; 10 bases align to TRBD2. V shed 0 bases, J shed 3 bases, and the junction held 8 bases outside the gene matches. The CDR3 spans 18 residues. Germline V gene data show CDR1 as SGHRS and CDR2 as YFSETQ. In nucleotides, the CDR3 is TGCGCCAGCAGCTTGGAAGCTAGCGGGAGTATTTACACCGGGGAGCTGTTTTTT. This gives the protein CASSLEASGSIYTGELFF.

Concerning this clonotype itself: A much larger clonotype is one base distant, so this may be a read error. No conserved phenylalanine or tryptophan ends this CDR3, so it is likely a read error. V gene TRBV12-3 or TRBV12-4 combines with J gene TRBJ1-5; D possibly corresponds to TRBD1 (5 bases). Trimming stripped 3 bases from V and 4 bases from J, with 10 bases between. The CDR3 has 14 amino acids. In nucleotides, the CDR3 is TGTGCCAGCAGTTTGGGGCAGCGTAATCAGCCCCAGCATTCT. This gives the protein CASSLGQRNQPQHS.